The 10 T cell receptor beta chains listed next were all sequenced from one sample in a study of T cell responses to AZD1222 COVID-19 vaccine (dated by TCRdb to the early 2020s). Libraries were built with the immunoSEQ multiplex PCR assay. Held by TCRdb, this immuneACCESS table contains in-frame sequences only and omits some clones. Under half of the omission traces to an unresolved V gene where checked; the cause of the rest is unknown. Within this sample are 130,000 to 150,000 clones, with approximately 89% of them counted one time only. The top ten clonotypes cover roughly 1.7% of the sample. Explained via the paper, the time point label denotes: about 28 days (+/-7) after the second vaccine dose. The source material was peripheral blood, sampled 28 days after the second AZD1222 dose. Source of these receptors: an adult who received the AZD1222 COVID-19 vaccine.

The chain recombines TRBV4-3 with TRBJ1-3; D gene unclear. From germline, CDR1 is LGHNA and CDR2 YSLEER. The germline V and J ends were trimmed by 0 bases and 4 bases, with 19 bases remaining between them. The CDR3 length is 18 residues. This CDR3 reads CASSQEPPPGVAGNTIYF. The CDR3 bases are TGCGCCAGCAGCCAAGAACCCCCCCCCGGGGTAGCCGGAAACACCATATATTTT.

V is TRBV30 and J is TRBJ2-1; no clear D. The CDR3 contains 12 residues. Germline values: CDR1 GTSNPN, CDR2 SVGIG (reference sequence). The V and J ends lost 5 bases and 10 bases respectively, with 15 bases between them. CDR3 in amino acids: CAWGLGWPEQFF. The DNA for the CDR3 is TGTGCCTGGGGGTTGGGGTGGCCGGAGCAGTTCTTC.

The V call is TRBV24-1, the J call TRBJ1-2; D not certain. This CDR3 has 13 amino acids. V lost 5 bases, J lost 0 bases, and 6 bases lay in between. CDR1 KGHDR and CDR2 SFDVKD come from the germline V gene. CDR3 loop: CATSAPPNYGYTF. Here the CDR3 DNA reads TGTGCCACCAGTGCCCCCCCTAACTATGGCTACACCTTC.

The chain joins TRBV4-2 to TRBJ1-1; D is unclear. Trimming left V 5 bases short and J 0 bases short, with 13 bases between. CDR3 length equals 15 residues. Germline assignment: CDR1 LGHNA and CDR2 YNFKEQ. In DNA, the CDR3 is TGTGCCAGCAGCTCCGGACGGAGCATGAACACTGAAGCTTTCTTT. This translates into CASSSGRSMNTEAFF.

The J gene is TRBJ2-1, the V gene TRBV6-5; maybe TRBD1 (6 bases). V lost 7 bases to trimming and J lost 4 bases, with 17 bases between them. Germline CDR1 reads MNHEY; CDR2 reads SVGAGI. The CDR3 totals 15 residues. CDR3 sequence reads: CASKNREPGYNEQFF. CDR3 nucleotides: TGTGCCAGCAAGAACAGGGAACCGGGGTACAATGAGCAGTTCTTC.

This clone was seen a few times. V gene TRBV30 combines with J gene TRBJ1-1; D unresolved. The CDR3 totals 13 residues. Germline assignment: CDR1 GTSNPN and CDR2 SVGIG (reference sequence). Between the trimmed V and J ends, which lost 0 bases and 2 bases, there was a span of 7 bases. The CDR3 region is CAWSVVANTEAFF. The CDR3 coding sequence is TGTGCCTGGAGTGTGGTCGCAAACACTGAAGCTTTCTTT. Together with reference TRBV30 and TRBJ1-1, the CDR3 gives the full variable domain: SQTIHQWPATLVQPVGSPLSLECTVEGTSNPNLYWYRQAAGRGLQLLFYSVGIGQISSEVPQNLSASRPQDRQFILSSKKLLLSDSGFYLCAWSVVANTEAFFGQGTRLTVV.

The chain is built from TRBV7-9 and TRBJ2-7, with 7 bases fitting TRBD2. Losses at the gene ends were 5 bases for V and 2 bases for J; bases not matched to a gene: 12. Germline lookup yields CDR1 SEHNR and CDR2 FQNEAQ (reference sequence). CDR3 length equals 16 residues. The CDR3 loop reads CASSNNHAGTTYEQYF. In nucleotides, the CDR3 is TGTGCCAGCAGCAACAATCATGCTGGGACTACCTACGAGCAGTACTTC.

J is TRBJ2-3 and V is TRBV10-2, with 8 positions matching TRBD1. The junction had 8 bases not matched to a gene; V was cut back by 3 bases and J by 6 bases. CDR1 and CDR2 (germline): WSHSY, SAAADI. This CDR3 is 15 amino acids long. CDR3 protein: CASSDGQGRSDTQYF. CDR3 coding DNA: TGCGCCAGCAGTGATGGACAGGGAAGGTCGGATACGCAGTATTTT.

The CDR3 protein is CASSMTGTTQETQYF. The CDR3, as DNA: TGTGCCAGTAGTATGACCGGGACTACCCAAGAGACCCAGTACTTC. The chain is built from TRBV19 and TRBJ2-5; TRBD2 agrees at 7 bases. Trimming took 3 bases from V and 1 from J; bases not matched to a gene: 5. CDR1 and CDR2 (germline): LNHDA, SQIVND (reference sequence). The length of the CDR3 is 15 residues.

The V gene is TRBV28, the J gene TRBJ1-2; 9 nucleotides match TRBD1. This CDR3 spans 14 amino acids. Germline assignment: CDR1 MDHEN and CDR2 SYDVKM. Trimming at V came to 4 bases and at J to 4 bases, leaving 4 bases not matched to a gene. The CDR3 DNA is TGTGCCAGCAGTTCGGGACAGGGTGGCTATGGCTACACCTTC. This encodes CASSSGQGGYGYTF.